One and the same sample provided the 22 T cell receptor beta chains below, sequenced in a study of blood T cell repertoires in COVID-19. Repertoires were generated with immunoSEQ multiplex PCR, while TCRdb's copy carries only in-frame clones and drops some. Here the sample spans hundreds of thousands of clones, about 87% being singletons. Sample: PBMCs or T cells enriched from blood (not recorded which). These receptors were taken from a man aged 45-60 years who had been exposed to COVID-19.

Only one count was recorded for this clone. This sequence joins TRBV7-9 and TRBJ2-5; D may be TRBD1 (6 bases). Germline loops: CDR1 SEHNR, CDR2 FQNEAQ (reference sequence). The CDR3 contains 14 residues. V was shortened by 6 bases and J by 5 bases, with 16 bases between the two germline ends. The CDR3 reads CASRDTGHPETQYF. Here the CDR3 DNA reads TGTGCCAGCAGAGACACGGGACACCCGGAGACCCAGTACTTC.

V and J are TRBV5-4 and TRBJ2-7; TRBD1 aligns across 12 bases. The CDR3 totals 15 residues. CDR1 and CDR2 from the germline V gene are SGHNT and YYREEE (reference sequence). The V gene end was trimmed by 4 bases and the J gene end by 6 bases; junction bases not matched to a gene: 8. The CDR3 loop reads CASSGTGGGGAEQYF. CDR3 nucleotides: TGTGCCAGCAGCGGGACAGGGGGCGGTGGGGCCGAGCAGTACTTC.

This chain joins TRBV28 and TRBJ1-1, with D possibly matching TRBD1 (5 bases). The V gene lost 5 bases and the J gene lost 0 bases, with 10 bases spanning the gap. Germline loops: CDR1 MDHEN, CDR2 SYDVKM. The CDR3 extends over 14 amino acids. CDR3 sequence reads: CASSPRALNTEAFF. Written as DNA, the CDR3 is TGTGCCAGCAGTCCCAGGGCCCTGAACACTGAAGCTTTCTTT.

CDR3 bases: TGCGCCAGCAGCCCATCCGACACTAGCGGGACATCAGAGACCCAGTACTTC. This gives the protein CASSPSDTSGTSETQYF. This chain connects TRBV5-1 to TRBJ2-5; 10 bases agree with TRBD2. Germline V gives CDR1 SGHRS, CDR2 YFSETQ. The CDR3 length is 17 residues. J gave up 4 bases and V 4 bases, and 13 bases lay outside the gene matches.

The V and J genes are TRBV28 and TRBJ2-5; 7 bases line up with TRBD2. With V trimmed by 6 bases and J by 5 bases, 12 bases remained unmatched. Germline values: CDR1 MDHEN, CDR2 SYDVKM. The CDR3 has 15 residues. CDR3 region: CASSSFGGSGETQYF. Here the CDR3 DNA reads TGTGCCAGCAGCTCCTTTGGCGGGAGCGGGGAGACCCAGTACTTC.

This chain joins TRBV4-1 and TRBJ2-3; 12 positions agree with TRBD2. The CDR3 runs 19 residues. Germline loops: CDR1 MGHRA, CDR2 YSYEKL. After removal of 1 base from V and 8 bases from J, the junction contained 16 bases not matched to a gene. The CDR3 reads CASSQGLAGGYDPPGTQYF. The CDR3 nucleotides are TGCGCCAGCAGCCAAGGGCTAGCGGGGGGGTACGATCCCCCCGGTACGCAGTATTTT.

This chain links TRBV24-1 with TRBJ2-3, with 12 bases identical to TRBD1. The V and J ends lost 4 bases and 6 bases, in that order; junction bases with no gene match: 7. Looked up from germline, CDR1 is KGHDR and CDR2 is SFDVKD. CDR3 size: 16 residues. The CDR3 here is CATSDPGTGGWDTQYF. In nucleotides, the CDR3 is TGTGCCACCAGTGACCCCGGGACAGGGGGCTGGGATACGCAGTATTTT.

This chain connects TRBV28 to TRBJ2-2; D not resolved. This CDR3 contains 13 residues. V lost 10 bases and J 3 bases, leaving 12 bases between the germline ends. Germline values: CDR1 MDHEN, CDR2 SYDVKM. The CDR3: CAIGTPDTGELFF. For the CDR3, the DNA is TGTGCCATCGGTACTCCCGACACCGGGGAGCTGTTTTTT. Looking up the rest from reference TRBV28 and TRBJ2-2 gives the full variable domain: DVKVTQSSRYLVKRTGEKVFLECVQDMDHENMFWYRQDPGLGLRLIYFSYDVKMKEKGDIPEGYSVSREKKERFSLILESASTNQTSMYLCAIGTPDTGELFFGEGSRLTVL.

The chain links TRBV18 to TRBJ2-1; tentative D call: TRBD2 (6 bases). Trimming removed 6 bases at V and 4 bases at J, with 13 bases between. This CDR3 contains 14 residues. In germline, CDR1 is KGHSH, CDR2 LQKENI. CDR3 amino acids: CASSPQTSYNEQFF. In nucleotides, the CDR3 is TGTGCCAGCTCGCCTCAGACTAGTTACAATGAGCAGTTCTTC. The full variable domain, rest sourced from reference TRBV18 and TRBJ2-1, is NAGVMQNPRHLVRRRGQEARLRCSPMKGHSHVYWYRQLPEEGLKFMVYLQKENIIDESGMPKERFSAEFPKEGPSILRIQQVVRGDSAAYFCASSPQTSYNEQFFGPGTRLTVL.

V usage is TRBV6-2 or TRBV6-3 and J usage is TRBJ2-2; TRBD2 might be the D (7 bases). The CDR3 is 18 amino acids. The germline V gene encodes CDR1 MNHEY and CDR2 SVGEGT. The germline V and J ends were trimmed by 4 bases and 4 bases, with 22 bases remaining between them. CDR3 nucleotides: TGTGCCAGCAGTTTCCCCCAGCTACAGGGAGGGAGCACCGGGGAGCTGTTTTTT. Residues: CASSFPQLQGGSTGELFF.

This sequence joins TRBV6-6 and TRBJ1-1; no clear D. The CDR3 runs 13 residues. V dropped 4 bases and J dropped 3 bases, with 9 bases sitting between them. Germline V gene data show CDR1 as MNHNY and CDR2 as SVGAGI (reference sequence). CDR3 coding DNA: TGTGCCAGCAGTTTGGGCAGTCACACTGAAGCTTTCTTT. Translated, it gives CASSLGSHTEAFF.

The table lists this clone with a few counts. The chain couples TRBV7-9 to TRBJ1-3; D gene uncertain. V lost 0 bases and J 0 bases, leaving 3 bases between the germline ends. The germline V gene encodes CDR1 SEHNR and CDR2 FQNEAQ (reference sequence). The CDR3 totals 14 residues. CDR3 loop: CASSLASSGNTIYF. Written as DNA, the CDR3 is TGTGCCAGCAGCTTAGCCAGCTCTGGAAACACCATATATTTT.

The genes are TRBV10-2 and TRBJ1-5, with a possible D match to TRBD1 (5 bases). The CDR3 covers 15 residues. CDR1 and CDR2 from the germline V gene are WSHSY and SAAADI. Trimming removed 1 base at V and 7 bases at J, with 14 bases between. CDR3 DNA sequence: TGCGCCAGCAGTGAGTTATCAGCAGGGCGGCAGCCCCAGCATTTT. This translates into CASSELSAGRQPQHF.

The chain links TRBV6-5 to TRBJ1-2, with 8 bases fitting TRBD1. This CDR3 is 15 amino acids long. The germline gives CDR1 MNHEY, CDR2 SVGAGI. V shed 6 bases and J 7 bases; nucleotides not matched to a gene: 13. The CDR3 region is CASRYIQGESSGYTF. CDR3 bases: TGTGCCAGCAGGTATATACAGGGGGAATCGAGTGGCTACACCTTC.

V usage is TRBV7-9 and J usage is TRBJ1-1; TRBD1 might be the D (6 bases). Germline CDR1 reads SEHNR; CDR2 reads FQNEAQ (reference sequence). CDR3 length: 14 amino acids. The V gene lost 2 bases and the J gene lost 5 bases, with 12 bases spanning the gap. This CDR3 reads CASSLQGTLTEAFF. The CDR3 DNA reads TGTGCCAGCAGCTTACAAGGGACATTAACTGAAGCTTTCTTT.

The rearrangement joins TRBV27 to TRBJ2-2, with D possibly TRBD2 on 5 matching bases. The ends were cut back, 3 bases at V and 10 bases at J, with 9 bases in the middle. CDR1 MNHEY and CDR2 SMNVEV come from the germline V gene (reference sequence). The CDR3 has 12 residues. CDR3 nucleotides: TGTGCCAGCAGTTTCGGGGTGGCGGAGCTGTTTTTT. Translating it yields CASSFGVAELFF.

The V gene is TRBV27, the J gene TRBJ2-7; perhaps TRBD1 as D (6 bases). V was clipped by 5 bases and J by 7 bases, with 12 bases between them. Germline CDR1 is MNHEY and CDR2 is SMNVEV (reference sequence). The CDR3 runs to 12 residues. CDR3 sequence: CASSSRGREQYF. CDR3 sequence (DNA): TGTGCCAGCAGTAGCAGGGGTAGGGAGCAGTACTTC.

The chain couples TRBV5-1 to TRBJ2-5, with 7 bases that match TRBD1. From germline, CDR1 is SGHRS and CDR2 YFSETQ. V lost 0 bases and J lost 0; bases outside the gene matches: 5. This CDR3 has 16 amino acids. The CDR3 DNA is TGCGCCAGCAGCTTGGGGGGACAGAACAACCAAGAGACCCAGTACTTC. Encoded protein: CASSLGGQNNQETQYF.

The V and J genes are TRBV15 and TRBJ2-1, with 7 bases aligning to TRBD2. The germline V gene has CDR1 LNHNV and CDR2 YYDKDF (reference sequence). This CDR3 spans 16 amino acids. V shed 5 bases and J 7 bases; nucleotides not matched to a gene: 14. CDR3 in amino acids: CATSREAGVVLNEQFF. The DNA for the CDR3 is TGTGCCACCAGCCGGGAGGCGGGAGTTGTGTTGAATGAGCAGTTCTTC. Supplemented by reference TRBV15 and TRBJ2-1, the full variable domain reads DAMVIQNPRYQVTQFGKPVTLSCSQTLNHNVMYWYQQKSSQAPKLLFHYYDKDFNNEADTPDNFQSRRPNTSFCFLDIRSPGLGDTAMYLCATSREAGVVLNEQFFGPGTRLTVL.

This chain links TRBV18 with TRBJ2-4; TRBD2 aligns across 11 bases. Germline trimming cut 5 bases from V and 8 bases from J; bases unmatched to any gene: 5. CDR1 is KGHSH, CDR2 LQKENI, per germline. The CDR3 spans 14 residues. CDR3 region: CASSLAGGPDIQYF. As DNA, the CDR3 is TGTGCCAGCTCATTAGCGGGGGGGCCGGACATTCAGTACTTC.

This clone was counted once. The genes are TRBV30 and TRBJ1-5; D is perhaps TRBD1 (5 bases). CDR3 length: 14 amino acids. V was pared by 1 base and J by 0 bases, with 7 bases between. The germline CDR1 and CDR2 sequences are GTSNPN and SVGIG (reference sequence). CDR3 nucleotides: TGTGCCTGGAGTGCAGGGTTTAGCAATCAGCCCCAGCATTTT. Its protein is CAWSAGFSNQPQHF.

The genes are TRBV27 and TRBJ1-5, with TRBD1 identical over 8 bases. Trimming removed 5 bases from V and 2 bases from J; junction bases left unmatched: 11. The germline gives CDR1 MNHEY, CDR2 SMNVEV (reference sequence). The CDR3 extends over 17 amino acids. CDR3 in DNA: TGTGCCAGCAGTCTCGGGACAGGCCATCAGGGCAATCAGCCCCAGCATTTT. Amino acids: CASSLGTGHQGNQPQHF.